This TCR beta chain was identified during a study of blood T cell repertoires in COVID-19. On the study more broadly: Collection of acute and convalescent COVID-19 samples took place in the United States, Italy and Spain. In each case, the material was cDNA or gDNA derived from T cells, B-cell-depleted T cells, or PBMCs.

The CDR3 runs 13 residues. V lost 6 bases and J 1 base, leaving 11 bases between the germline ends. Per the germline V gene, CDR1 is SGHRS and CDR2 is YFSETQ. Sequencing used immunoSEQ multiplex PCR; TCRdb keeps in-frame clones, though not all of them. The sample includes 150,000 to 200,000 clones, 80% to 90% seen only once; the top ten take nearly 15%. Membership in each cohort depended on participant-reported clinical history. Recovered status in Cohort 3 required two negative PCRs, clearance, or symptom resolution. This clone turned up a few times. This chain joins TRBV5-1 and TRBJ2-7; D might be TRBD1 (6 bases). The sequenced sample was PBMCs or T cells enriched from blood (not recorded which). The TCR originated in a man in his fifties or sixties who had recovered from COVID-19. The CDR3 loop is CASTMTGSYEQYF. CDR3 coding DNA: TGCGCCAGCACCATGACAGGATCCTACGAGCAGTACTTC.